A single sample gave rise to the 20 T cell receptor beta chains below, sequenced in a study of a mutant IDH1 vaccine in newly diagnosed glioma. Generated by immunoSEQ multiplex PCR, the TCRdb table keeps only in-frame clones and is missing some. The repertoire holds approximately 82,000 clones, with approximately 85% as singletons. Time point of the sample: week 23, last vaccination. Topical imiquimod accompanied each vaccine dose, which consisted of 300 ug of mutant IDH1 20-mer peptide. These receptors' antigens are unknown. The material sequenced was PBMCs, taken from a glioma patient whose treatment included an IDH1 peptide vaccine. All receptors come from a woman aged 50 to 65 with glioma.

The chain uses TRBV10-3 and TRBJ2-3, with 8 bases identical to TRBD2. CDR3 length: 14 amino acids. From germline, CDR1 is ENHRY and CDR2 SYGVKD. With V trimmed by 2 bases and J by 7 bases, 5 bases remained unmatched. The CDR3 protein is CAISEMVAGNTQYF. As DNA, the CDR3 is TGTGCCATCAGTGAGATGGTAGCGGGAAATACGCAGTATTTT.

The CDR3 coding sequence is TGTGCCAGCAGTGGGGTAGCGGGAACCCCGAATGAGCAGTTCTTC. It yields the protein CASSGVAGTPNEQFF. This chain connects TRBV6-1 to TRBJ2-1, with 8 bases that match TRBD2. Germline V gene lookup returns CDR1 MNHNS and CDR2 SASEGT. The CDR3 runs 15 residues. Losses at the gene ends were 4 bases for V and 7 bases for J; bases not matched to a gene: 9.

This chain uses TRBV12-5 with TRBJ2-2; D is tentatively TRBD1 or TRBD2 (6 bases each). This CDR3 comprises 16 residues. V was clipped by 0 bases and J by 4 bases, with 12 bases between them. Germline CDR1 and CDR2: LGHNT and FRNRAP. For the CDR3, the DNA is TGTGCTAGTGGTTTGGTAGGGGGAGGAGGCACCGGGGAGCTGTTTTTT. Protein: CASGLVGGGGTGELFF.

The V and J genes are TRBV2 and TRBJ1-5; D not certain. Germline CDR1 SNHLY, CDR2 FYNNEI. CDR3 length: 13 amino acids. The V end was cut by 6 bases, the J end by 3 bases, with 9 bases between. The CDR3 nucleotides are TGTGCCAGCAGCTGGGCCTTCAATCAGCCCCAGCATTTT. As protein: CASSWAFNQPQHF.

The CDR3 is CASAPGEQPQHF. The CDR3 nucleotides read TGTGCTAGTGCCCCGGGGGAACAGCCCCAGCATTTT. V usage is TRBV12-5 and J usage is TRBJ1-5; a weak D match, TRBD1 (5 bases). V lost 7 bases and J 7 bases, leaving 11 bases between the germline ends. This CDR3 has 12 residues. Germline-derived CDR1 and CDR2 are LGHNT and FRNRAP.

The V gene is TRBV10-3, the J gene TRBJ2-7, with D maybe TRBD1 (5 bases). CDR1 is ENHRY and CDR2 is SYGVKD in the germline V gene. V gave up 2 bases and J gave up 5 bases, with 16 bases separating them. The CDR3 sequence is 15 residues long. The CDR3 bases are TGTGCCATCAGTGAGCCAGGGCTGGTTCTGAACGAGCAGTACTTC. Amino acids: CAISEPGLVLNEQYF.

With respect to this clone: One junction end disagrees with the germline gene, perhaps due to a read error. The CDR3 nucleotides are TGTGCCTGGATGAGGGGTAGTAATTCATCCCTCCACTTT. Translation: CAWMRGSNSSLHF. This chain connects TRBV30 to TRBJ1-6, with a weak D call TRBD1 (5 bases). Germline CDR1 GTSNPN, CDR2 SVGIG (reference sequence). The CDR3 covers 13 residues.

The chain links TRBV5-6 to TRBJ2-1; 9 bases fit TRBD2. This CDR3 has 16 amino acids. Trimming at V came to 1 base and at J to 7 bases, leaving 9 bases not matched to a gene. The V gene's germline CDR1 is SGHDT and CDR2 YYEEEE. The CDR3 DNA sequence: TGTGCCAGCAGCTTGTCAGGAGCGGGAGGTACGAATGAGCAGTTCTTC. Its translation: CASSLSGAGGTNEQFF.

The V gene is TRBV6-1, the J gene TRBJ1-2; D is undetermined. Germline lookup yields CDR1 MNHNS and CDR2 SASEGT. The CDR3 runs 12 residues. V lost 3 bases and J lost 1, with 3 bases in between. The DNA of the CDR3 is TGTGCCAGCAGTGAGGGTAACTATGGCTACACCTTC. It translates to CASSEGNYGYTF.

The chain's CDR3 is CASSSLAPGELFF. The CDR3 nucleotides read TGTGCCAGCAGTTCCCTAGCGCCCGGGGAGCTGTTTTTT. This rearrangement joins TRBV28 to TRBJ2-2, with a tentative D call TRBD2 (6 bases). This CDR3 contains 13 residues. The V end was cut by 4 bases, the J end by 6 bases, with 9 bases between. In germline, CDR1 is MDHEN, CDR2 SYDVKM. The full variable domain, with the rest looked up from reference TRBV28 and TRBJ2-2, is DVKVTQSSRYLVKRTGEKVFLECVQDMDHENMFWYRQDPGLGLRLIYFSYDVKMKEKGDIPEGYSVSREKKERFSLILESASTNQTSMYLCASSSLAPGELFFGEGSRLTVL.

This rearrangement joins TRBV10-1 to TRBJ2-2, with 8 bases identical to TRBD2. The CDR3 sequence is 16 residues long. V trimming: 3 bases; J trimming: 6 bases; junction bases outside the gene matches: 9. The V gene's germline CDR1 is WNHNN and CDR2 SYGVQD (reference sequence). The chain's CDR3 is CASSDALAGEPGELFF. In DNA form, the CDR3 reads TGCGCCAGCAGTGATGCCCTAGCGGGCGAACCCGGGGAGCTGTTTTTT.

This chain joins TRBV2 and TRBJ2-5, with TRBD1 matching over 10 bases. Trimming took 5 bases from V and 2 from J; bases not matched to a gene: 8. CDR3 length: 16 amino acids. Germline V gene data show CDR1 as SNHLY and CDR2 as FYNNEI. The CDR3 spells CASSTGTGASQETQYF. The CDR3 nucleotides are TGTGCCAGCAGTACCGGGACAGGGGCATCTCAAGAGACCCAGTACTTC.

This chain uses TRBV18 with TRBJ2-2; 8 bases line up with TRBD2. J gave up 3 bases and V 3 bases, and 6 bases lay outside the gene matches. CDR1 and CDR2 from the germline V gene are KGHSH and LQKENI. This CDR3 spans 16 amino acids. The DNA for the CDR3 is TGTGCCAGCTCACCCCTAGCGGGTCCCGACACCGGGGAGCTGTTTTTT. Translated: CASSPLAGPDTGELFF.

The chain recombines TRBV27 with TRBJ2-1; D remains ambiguous. This CDR3 is built from 13 residues. The germline gives CDR1 MNHEY, CDR2 SMNVEV (reference sequence). V was shortened by 3 bases and J by 3 bases, with 6 bases between the two germline ends. The CDR3 DNA sequence: TGTGCCAGCAGTTTGGGCATCTACAATGAGCAGTTCTTC. It codes for CASSLGIYNEQFF.

Only a few counts were recorded for this clone. V and J are TRBV5-1 and TRBJ2-3; 12 bases map to TRBD2. V gave up 4 bases and J gave up 5 bases; unmatched junction bases: 2. Germline values: CDR1 SGHRS, CDR2 YFSETQ. The CDR3 is made up of 14 amino acids. In nucleotides, the CDR3 is TGCGCCAGCAGCCCGGGACTAGCGGGAGATACGCAGTATTTT. Its protein product is CASSPGLAGDTQYF.

This clone was picked up one time. The chain links TRBV4-1 to TRBJ2-1; D unclear. V was cut by 2 bases and J by 3 bases, with 5 bases left in between. Per germline, CDR1 MGHRA and CDR2 YSYEKL. This CDR3 is built from 13 residues. CDR3 region: CASSQPFYNEQFF. DNA of the CDR3: TGCGCCAGCAGCCAACCTTTCTACAATGAGCAGTTCTTC.

The chain carries TRBV7-6 and TRBJ2-1; the match to TRBD2 covers 9 bases. Germline assignment: CDR1 SGHVS and CDR2 FNYEAQ. Germline trimming cut 5 bases from V and 5 bases from J; bases unmatched to any gene: 4. The CDR3 sequence is 14 residues long. The CDR3 region is CASSRERGDNEQFF. In DNA form, the CDR3 reads TGTGCCAGCAGCAGGGAGCGGGGGGACAATGAGCAGTTCTTC.

This chain connects TRBV10-3 to TRBJ1-1, with 7 bases lining up with TRBD1. The junction had 12 bases not matched to a gene; V was cut back by 8 bases and J by 6 bases. The germline gives CDR1 ENHRY, CDR2 SYGVKD. The CDR3 has 14 amino acids. The CDR3, as DNA: TGTGCCATCGCCGATTCGGACAGGCCCGCTGAAGCTTTCTTT. Protein sequence: CAIADSDRPAEAFF.

The gene calls are TRBV27 and TRBJ1-1; D unresolved. Between the trimmed V and J ends, which lost 4 bases and 1 base, there was a span of 13 bases. The CDR3 is made up of 15 amino acids. Germline CDR1 and CDR2: MNHEY and SMNVEV (reference sequence). The CDR3 spells CASSSLGSGNTEAFF. CDR3 nucleotides: TGTGCCAGCAGTTCCCTCGGGAGCGGGAACACTGAAGCTTTCTTT.

The rearrangement joins TRBV4-2 to TRBJ1-3; 8 bases align to TRBD1. With 1 base clipped from V and 0 bases from J, the junction kept 5 bases outside the gene matches. The CDR3 extends over 17 amino acids. Germline assignment: CDR1 LGHNA and CDR2 YNFKEQ. The CDR3 coding sequence is TGTGCCAGCAGCCAAGGTTGGCAGGGGGCCTCTGGAAACACCATATATTTT. Its translation: CASSQGWQGASGNTIYF.